A selection of T cell receptor beta chains follows, all from one sample in a study of blood T cell repertoires in COVID-19. This table comes from immunoSEQ multiplex PCR, and its TCRdb copy is limited to in-frame clones, with some not included. The sample consists of some 290,000 clones, approximately 91% of them appearing once. The sample consisted of PBMCs or T cells enriched from blood (not recorded which). These receptors originate from a woman between 35 and 50 years old with acute COVID-19. Each CDR3 is given with its conserved first and last residue. The order of the fields is clone size, D gene, J gene, V gene, CDR3 length, CDR3 DNA, CDR3 protein. D genes are given only for firm matches. Size values are once, few and many counts, or a class for expanded clones, and some rows have none.

>.|.|TRBJ2-2|TRBV12-5|16
TGTGCTAGTGGTTTGCCTTTTCCTGCGAACACCGGGGAGCTGTTTTTT
CASGLPFPANTGELFF
>.|.|TRBJ2-2|TRBV2|13
TGTGCCAGCAGTGTCCTTAGAACCGGGGAGCTGTTTTTT
CASSVLRTGELFF
>.|TRBD1|TRBJ2-7|TRBV3-1/TRBV3-2|16
TGTGCCAGCAGCCCTCACAGGGGCGCACGGGTCCACGAGCAGTACTTC
CASSPHRGARVHEQYF
>.|TRBD1|TRBJ1-6|TRBV5-6|15
TGTGCCAGCAGCCGACCGGGGACAGGGACTTCACCCCTCCACTTT
CASSRPGTGTSPLHF
>once|TRBD1|TRBJ2-5|TRBV24-1|15
TGTGCCACCAGTGACCCCAGGGGGCCACGTGAGACCCAGTACTTC
CATSDPRGPRETQYF
>.|TRBD2|TRBJ2-5|TRBV11-3|18
TGTGCCAGCAGCTCTAGCCACTTAAAGCGGGAGGGCTTGGAGACCCAGTACTTC
CASSSSHLKREGLETQYF
>.|TRBD1|TRBJ2-5|TRBV7-9|16
TGTGCCAGCAGCTTAGGACAGGGGGCGAGGGACGAGACCCAGTACTTC
CASSLGQGARDETQYF
>once|TRBD1|TRBJ1-1|TRBV18|15
TGTGCCAGCTCACCGGGACAGACGATGAACACTGAAGCTTTCTTT
CASSPGQTMNTEAFF
>.|.|TRBJ1-1|TRBV2|12
TGTGCCAGCAGTGACCTCGGGGCTGAAGCTTTCTTT
CASSDLGAEAFF
>.|.|TRBJ1-6|TRBV6-5|15
TGTGCCAGCAGGAGAATACAGGCCAATAATTCACCCCTCCACTTT
CASRRIQANNSPLHF
>.|TRBD2|TRBJ2-7|TRBV3-1/TRBV3-2|11
TGTGCCAGCCAGCGGGGGTACGAGCAGTACTTC
CASQRGYEQYF
>.|TRBD1|TRBJ1-2|TRBV4-2|15
TGTGCCAGCAGCCAGGCAGGGGGCTCCGACTATGGCTACACCTTC
CASSQAGGSDYGYTF
>.|.|TRBJ1-1|TRBV30|13
TGTGCCTGGAGTAGCCAGGGGAACACTGAAGCTTTCTTT
CAWSSQGNTEAFF
>once|.|TRBJ1-1|TRBV5-1|13
TGCGCCAGCACGTGGGGCGGGGGCACTGAAGCTTTCTTT
CASTWGGGTEAFF
>few|.|TRBJ1-3|TRBV7-9|17
TGTGCCAGCAGCTTAGCTCGGGACACCAGCTCTGGAAACACCATATATTTT
CASSLARDTSSGNTIYF
>.|TRBD2|TRBJ2-3|TRBV7-3|19
TGTGCCAGCAGCCTAAACCCGGGACTAGCGGGAGGCAACACAGATACGCAGTATTTT
CASSLNPGLAGGNTDTQYF
>.|.|TRBJ1-1|TRBV9|13
TGTGCCAGCAGCGGCAGGGATGGCACTGAAGCTTTCTTT
CASSGRDGTEAFF
>.|TRBD2|TRBJ2-3|TRBV11-3|17
TGTGCCAGCAGCCTGGTGGGGGGGAAAACCAAAACAGATACGCAGTATTTT
CASSLVGGKTKTDTQYF
>.|TRBD1|TRBJ1-5|TRBV28|15
TGTGCCAGCAGTCCCCAGGACAGGGCCCTTCAGCCCCAGCATTTT
CASSPQDRALQPQHF
>.|TRBD1|TRBJ1-2|TRBV15|17
TGTGCCACCAGCAGCCGGGACAGAGGGCTATTTAACTATGGCTACACCTTC
CATSSRDRGLFNYGYTF
>.|.|TRBJ1-2|TRBV21-1|14
TGTGCCAGCAGCTTGGGACAGGGCCTAAATGGCTACACCTTC
CASSLGQGLNGYTF
>.|.|TRBJ2-3|TRBV7-2|18
TGTGCCAGCAGCTTAGTTCCATTTGGAGGGGGGGAGGTAGACACGCAGTATTTT
CASSLVPFGGGEVDTQYF
>.|.|TRBJ2-2|TRBV3-1/TRBV3-2|16
TGTGCCAGCAGCCATACGCAGGCCCTTTACACCGGGGAGCTGTTTTTT
CASSHTQALYTGELFF
>.|.|TRBJ2-5|TRBV5-6|14
TGTGCCAGCAGCTTGGTTACTCGACAAGAGACCCAGTACTTC
CASSLVTRQETQYF
>.|.|TRBJ1-5|TRBV13|16
TGTGCCAGCAGCTTCCGTAGGGGCCGGGGGTACCAGCCCCAGCATTTT
CASSFRRGRGYQPQHF
>.|.|TRBJ1-1|TRBV13|15
TGTGCCAGCAGCCCTAAGCCCCGTCCGGGAACTGAAGCTTTCTTT
CASSPKPRPGTEAFF
>.|TRBD2|TRBJ2-2|TRBV5-1|15
TGCGCCAGCAGCCCGGGACTAGCGGGGACCGGGGAGCTGTTTTTT
CASSPGLAGTGELFF
>once|.|TRBJ2-7|TRBV5-6|14
TGTGCCAGCAGCCCCCGTTGGGGGGCCTACGAGCAGTACTTC
CASSPRWGAYEQYF
>.|TRBD2|TRBJ2-1|TRBV4-1|16
TGCGCCAGCAGCCAACGGGAAACTAGCGGCCACAATGAGCAGTTCTTC
CASSQRETSGHNEQFF
>few|TRBD2|TRBJ2-1|TRBV5-4|14
TGTGCCAGCAGCTTTGTGTCTAGCGGGGGGGTTCAGTTCTTC
CASSFVSSGGVQFF
>.|.|TRBJ2-3|TRBV12-3/TRBV12-4|13
TGTGCCAGCAGTCCAATGGTTGCGGATACGCAGTATTTT
CASSPMVADTQYF
>.|.|TRBJ1-1|TRBV9|13
TGTGCCAGCAGCGTACAGATGAACACTGAAGCTTTCTTT
CASSVQMNTEAFF
>.|TRBD1|TRBJ2-3|TRBV19|15
TGTGCCAGTAGCATCCGGACAGGCTTCAGAGATACGCAGTATTTT
CASSIRTGFRDTQYF
>.|TRBD1|TRBJ1-1|TRBV5-1|15
TGCGCCAGCAGCTTGGTTTTAGGGGGCCTTTCAGAAGCTTTCTTT
CASSLVLGGLSEAFF
>few|.|TRBJ1-2|TRBV7-2|15
TGTGCCAGCAGCTTAGACGGTTCATTGATTTATGGCTACACCTTC
CASSLDGSLIYGYTF
>once|.|TRBJ2-5|TRBV20-1|10
TGCAGTGCCCGCCAAGAGACCCAGTACTTC
CSARQETQYF
>.|TRBD1|TRBJ2-2|TRBV28|16
TGTGCCAGCAGTTTACTGGGGACAGCGAACACCGGGGAGCTGTTTTTT
CASSLLGTANTGELFF
>.|.|TRBJ2-7|TRBV3-1/TRBV3-2|15
TGTGCCAGCAGCCAAAGCGGGACACCGCAGTACGAGCAGTACTTC
CASSQSGTPQYEQYF
>.|.|TRBJ1-1|TRBV7-2|14
TGTGCCAGCAGCTTAGCTCAATCGGGCACTGAAGCTTTCTTT
CASSLAQSGTEAFF
>.|TRBD2|TRBJ2-1|TRBV7-9|16
TGTGCCAGCAGCCTTAGCGGGAGGCGGGGAAACAATGAGCAGTTCTTC
CASSLSGRRGNNEQFF
>.|.|TRBJ1-2|TRBV11-2|16
TGTGCCAGCCGCCCCGTGCGACAGTCAACTAACTATGGCTACACCTTC
CASRPVRQSTNYGYTF
>.|TRBD1|TRBJ2-3|TRBV5-4|17
TGTGCCAGCAGCTCGGTCATGGACAGGGGCGCCACAGATACGCAGTATTTT
CASSSVMDRGATDTQYF
>once|.|TRBJ2-3|TRBV5-4|12
TGTGCCAGCAGCTCGAGCACAGATACGCAGTATTTT
CASSSSTDTQYF
>.|.|TRBJ2-6|TRBV6-5|16
TGTGCCAGCAGTTTGAACAGGCCCTCTGGGGCCAACGTCCTGACTTTC
CASSLNRPSGANVLTF
>.|.|TRBJ1-1|TRBV4-1|18
TGCGCCAGCAGCCAAGTTGGGCACGGTACGGTCTTAGGCACTGAAGCTTTCTTT
CASSQVGHGTVLGTEAFF
>.|.|TRBJ1-2|TRBV3-1/TRBV3-2|13
TGTGCCAGCAGCAAAAGCGGGGTGGGTGGCTACACCTTC
CASSKSGVGGYTF
>.|.|TRBJ1-3|TRBV7-3|14
TGTGCCAGCAGCTTAAACGGGGCTGGAAACACCATATATTTT
CASSLNGAGNTIYF
>.|.|TRBJ1-5|TRBV15|14
TGTGCCACTGGGCTAAGGTTTTCCAATCAGCCCCAGCATTTT
CATGLRFSNQPQHF
>.|TRBD2|TRBJ2-1|TRBV4-1|16
TGCGCCAGCAGCCAAGGACTAGCGGGGGACCACAATGAGCAGTTCTTC
CASSQGLAGDHNEQFF
>.|TRBD1|TRBJ1-1|TRBV5-1|14
TGCGCCAGCAGAGACAGGGGTGGGAACACTGAAGCTTTCTTT
CASRDRGGNTEAFF
>.|.|TRBJ2-2|TRBV7-2|15
TGTGCCAGCAGCTTGCAACTAGCTGGCACCGGGGAGCTGTTTTTT
CASSLQLAGTGELFF
>.|.|TRBJ1-2|TRBV9|12
TGTGCCAGCAGCGACCAGGGGCCTGGCTACACCTTC
CASSDQGPGYTF
>.|TRBD1|TRBJ2-5|TRBV7-6|17
TGTGCCAGCAGCTTAGAGGGTGGGACAGACCTCCGAGAGACCCAGTACTTC
CASSLEGGTDLRETQYF
>.|.|TRBJ2-3|TRBV7-8|16
TGTGCCAGCAGCTCATCAGGAGGCCTTAGCACAGATACGCAGTATTTT
CASSSSGGLSTDTQYF
>.|.|TRBJ1-1|TRBV7-2|16
TGTGCCAGCAGCTTAGGAATCTCCCGGGGAAGTGGTGAAGCTTTCTTT
CASSLGISRGSGEAFF
>.|.|TRBJ2-5|TRBV7-9|16
TGTGCCAGCAGCAAAAAAGGAGTTACCCCAGAAGAGACCCAGTACTTC
CASSKKGVTPEETQYF
>once|TRBD2|TRBJ2-7|TRBV24-1|15
TGTGCCACCAGTGATTCCAGCGGGAGTCGGTACGAGCAGTACTTC
CATSDSSGSRYEQYF